These 15 T cell receptor beta chains came from one sample sequenced in a study of shared clonotypes between healthy human individuals. TCRdb keeps only in-frame clones here, not all; method: immunoSEQ multiplex PCR. The sample has roughly 1 million clones, about 75% seen once; the top ten hold about 1.5%. Specimen: memory CD4+ T cells sorted from blood. Subset given: CD45RA-negative fraction. These receptors originate from a man between 18 and 35 years old in good health.

This chain connects TRBV6-5 to TRBJ2-3; 10 nucleotides agree with TRBD1. This CDR3 region has 16 residues. Germline trimming cut 2 bases from V and 0 bases from J; bases unmatched to any gene: 2. The germline V gene encodes CDR1 MNHEY and CDR2 SVGAGI. The CDR3 spells CASSYRDRGSTDTQYF. The CDR3 nucleotides read TGTGCCAGCAGTTACCGGGACAGGGGAAGCACAGATACGCAGTATTTT.

The rearrangement uses TRBV30 and TRBJ2-6; 7 nucleotides align to TRBD1. Germline CDR1 reads GTSNPN; CDR2 reads SVGIG (reference sequence). The CDR3 loop spans 18 amino acids. J lost 0 bases, V lost 2 bases, and 10 bases had no gene match. CDR3 residues: CAWSLRGGRFSGANVLTF. The CDR3 DNA reads TGTGCCTGGAGTCTAAGAGGGGGCCGATTCTCTGGGGCCAACGTCCTGACTTTC.

This clone has a single count. The chain links TRBV19 to TRBJ1-4; D is uncertain. This CDR3 is built from 15 residues. CDR1 LNHDA and CDR2 SQIVND come from the germline V gene (reference sequence). The V gene lost 7 bases and the J gene lost 0 bases, with 12 bases spanning the gap. The CDR3 nucleotides read TGTGCCAGTACCTCCTCCGCAGCAACTAATGAAAAACTGTTTTTT. Its translation: CASTSSAATNEKLFF.

Details on this clone: This may be a read error: a much more frequent sequence differs by one nucleotide. The chain links TRBV13 to TRBJ2-7; D gene ambiguous. Germline CDR1 PRHDT, CDR2 FYEKMQ (reference sequence). The ends were cut back, 3 bases at V and 0 bases at J, with 0 bases in the middle. The CDR3 consists of 11 residues. The DNA of the CDR3 is TGTGCCAGCAGCTTCTCCTACGAGCAGTACTTC. It is translated as CASSFSYEQYF.

The table lists this clone with a few counts. The chain combines TRBV28 with TRBJ2-1, with D perhaps assigned TRBD1 or TRBD2 (5 bases each). The CDR3 loop spans 14 amino acids. Germline V gene data show CDR1 as MDHEN and CDR2 as SYDVKM. Trimming shortened V by 6 bases and J by 2 bases, and 11 bases separated the two germline ends. The CDR3 region is CASSGAATYNEQFF. DNA of the CDR3: TGTGCCAGCAGCGGGGCAGCTACCTACAATGAGCAGTTCTTC. Full variable domain (missing parts from reference TRBV28 and TRBJ2-1): DVKVTQSSRYLVKRTGEKVFLECVQDMDHENMFWYRQDPGLGLRLIYFSYDVKMKEKGDIPEGYSVSREKKERFSLILESASTNQTSMYLCASSGAATYNEQFFGPGTRLTVL.

Worth noting for this clone: The germline gene is not matched at one end of the junction; a read error may be the cause. This chain joins TRBV6-1 and TRBJ2-4, with 8 bases that match TRBD2. Germline V lookup: CDR1 MNHNS, CDR2 SASEGT. The CDR3 has 13 amino acids. The CDR3 sequence: CASSEGEGSGKCF. As DNA, the CDR3 is TGTGCCAGCAGTGAAGGAGAGGGTAGCGGGAAGTGCTTC.

The J gene is TRBJ1-6, the V gene TRBV6-1, with D perhaps TRBD1 (6 bases). CDR1 is MNHNS and CDR2 is SASEGT in the germline V gene. V was trimmed by 5 bases and J by 9 bases, leaving 17 bases between them. CDR3 length equals 15 residues. The CDR3 DNA is TGTGCCAGCAGTCAACTAGGACAGTCGGGTTCACCCCTCCACTTT. Its protein product is CASSQLGQSGSPLHF.

The chain has TRBV10-3 and TRBJ2-6, with D perhaps matching TRBD1 (8 bases). CDR1 and CDR2 (germline): ENHRY, SYGVKD. The CDR3 has 17 amino acids. Trimming removed 2 bases from V and 0 bases from J, with 11 bases in between. The CDR3 nucleotides read TGTGCCATCAGTGAGACAGGGGGGGGCTCTGGGGCCAACGTCCTGACTTTC. Translated, it gives CAISETGGGSGANVLTF.

The chain is built from TRBV5-1 and TRBJ1-2; weak D call: TRBD1 (6 bases). The CDR3 is made up of 13 amino acids. The germline V gene has CDR1 SGHRS and CDR2 YFSETQ. V was cut by 4 bases and J by 4 bases, with 11 bases left in between. The DNA for the CDR3 is TGCGCCAGCAGCGGCAGGGGCGTCTATGGCTACACCTTC. It codes for CASSGRGVYGYTF. Full variable domain (outside the CDR3, taken from reference TRBV5-1 and TRBJ1-2): KAGVTQTPRYLIKTRGQQVTLSCSPISGHRSVSWYQQTPGQGLQFLFEYFSETQRNKGNFPGRFSGRQFSNSRSEMNVSTLELGDSALYLCASSGRGVYGYTFGSGTRLTVV.

About this clone itself: The sample carries other DNA sequences with the same CDR3. The chain has TRBV15 and TRBJ2-3; TRBD2 is a possible D gene (5 bases). The V end was cut by 0 bases, the J end by 5 bases, with 6 bases between. CDR3 size: 13 residues. In germline, CDR1 is LNHNV, CDR2 YYDKDF (reference sequence). CDR3 coding DNA: TGTGCCACCAGCAGAGATCGGGGAGATACGCAGTATTTT. Translated, it gives CATSRDRGDTQYF.

The V and J genes are TRBV11-2 and TRBJ2-5; D call uncertain. V was clipped by 4 bases and J by 5 bases, with 17 bases between them. The CDR3 sequence is 15 residues long. Germline assignment: CDR1 SGHAT and CDR2 FQNNGV. For the CDR3, the DNA is TGTGCCAGCAGCTCGCGATCCAAATCATCGGAGACCCAGTACTTC. Translating it yields CASSSRSKSSETQYF. Complete variable domain (other parts from reference TRBV11-2 and TRBJ2-5): EAGVAQSPRYKIIEKRQSVAFWCNPISGHATLYWYQQILGQGPKLLIQFQNNGVVDDSQLPKDRFSAERLKGVDSTLKIQPAKLEDSAVYLCASSSRSKSSETQYFGPGTRLLVL.

The chain recombines TRBV7-2 with TRBJ2-7; 11 positions match TRBD1. Looked up from germline, CDR1 is SGHTA and CDR2 is FQGNSA. J gave up 7 bases and V 4 bases, and 3 bases lay outside the gene matches. This CDR3 is 13 amino acids long. Here the CDR3 reads CASSSGTGGEQYF. For the CDR3, the DNA is TGTGCCAGCAGCTCCGGGACAGGGGGTGAGCAGTACTTC.

As for this clone: Other nucleotide sequences from this sample produce the same CDR3. The genes are TRBV5-6 and TRBJ2-5; no clear D gene. CDR1 and CDR2 (germline): SGHDT, YYEEEE. V gave up 0 bases and J gave up 2 bases, with 5 bases separating them. The CDR3 runs 13 residues. CDR3 residues: CASSLGRQETQYF. The CDR3 DNA reads TGTGCCAGCAGCTTGGGTAGGCAAGAGACCCAGTACTTC.

This clone was observed a few times. This sample includes further DNA sequences coding for the same CDR3. The chain combines TRBV4-3 with TRBJ1-5; D is ambiguous. The V gene lost 0 bases and the J gene lost 6 bases, with 9 bases spanning the gap. Germline assignment: CDR1 LGHNA and CDR2 YSLEER. This CDR3 is 14 amino acids long. CDR3 sequence (DNA): TGCGCCAGCAGCCAAGATCTAAGGGTTCAGCCCCAGCATTTT. It translates to CASSQDLRVQPQHF.

The chain couples TRBV7-2 to TRBJ1-1; D is undetermined. V was trimmed by 1 base and J by 8 bases, leaving 17 bases between them. The CDR3 has 15 amino acids. Germline V CDR1 and CDR2: SGHTA, FQGNSA. The CDR3 DNA follows: TGTGCCAGCAGCTTAGATAGTACGACGGGGTGGGAAGCTTTCTTT. The encoded protein is CASSLDSTTGWEAFF.